The 29 T cell receptor beta chains listed next were all sequenced from one sample in a study of molecular identifiers for immune sequencing clone quantification. TCRdb passed the PCR reads through MiXCR, listing each CDR3 protein once. In the table there are about 510,000 distinct CDR3 sequences, about 22% of which are singletons. Sequences were obtained from naive CD8+ T cells from blood, with Jurkat cell RNA spiked in. The subset was: FACS-sorted CD8+CD4-CCR7+CD45RA+ naive T cells. These receptors were collected from a human donor in good health. Some libraries in this study had Jurkat cell RNA spiked in.

This clonotype was picked up a small number of times. This chain links TRBV20-1 with TRBJ2-3, with TRBD1 as a possible D gene (5 bases). The length of the CDR3 is 14 residues. Germline V CDR1 and CDR2: DFQATT, SNEGSKA (reference sequence). With 3 bases removed from V and 2 bases from J, the gap between germline ends came to 12 bases. CDR3 bases: TGCAGTGCTAGTGACAGAGTTTTCACAGATACGCAGTATTTT. It codes for CSASDRVFTDTQYF.

J is TRBJ1-2 and V is TRBV20-1; no clear D. The CDR3 totals 15 residues. Germline CDR1 is DFQATT and CDR2 is SNEGSKA (reference sequence). Deletions cut 0 bases from V and 2 bases from J, with 13 bases between. The CDR3 DNA is TGCAGTGCTAGAGATATAAACAGTCACAACTATGGCTACACCTTC. Translating it yields CSARDINSHNYGYTF.

The chain is built from TRBV7-9 and TRBJ2-2, with a weak D call TRBD2 (5 bases). The germline gives CDR1 SEHNR, CDR2 FQNEAQ (reference sequence). Trimming took off 5 bases at V and 4 bases at J, with 14 bases between the two ends. The CDR3 totals 15 residues. The CDR3 sequence is CASSPSVSGTGELFF. The CDR3 nucleotides read TGTGCCAGCAGCCCAAGCGTGAGCGGCACCGGGGAGCTGTTTTTT.

Ten or more counts support this clonotype. The rearrangement joins TRBV2 to TRBJ2-6, with TRBD2 matching over 8 bases. V dropped 4 bases and J dropped 0; count of bases not matched to a gene: 14. Germline V gives CDR1 SNHLY, CDR2 FYNNEI. The CDR3 is made up of 20 amino acids. The CDR3 reads CASSATSTSGGSSGANVLTF. CDR3 coding DNA: TGTGCCAGCAGTGCGACCTCCACTAGCGGAGGAAGCTCTGGGGCCAACGTCCTGACTTTC.

The chain is built from TRBV11-2 and TRBJ1-1; D may be TRBD1 (6 bases). The germline V gene encodes CDR1 SGHAT and CDR2 FQNNGV. V was clipped by 1 base and J by 10 bases, with 13 bases between them. The length of the CDR3 is 13 residues. This CDR3 reads CASSLGNRVGAFF. The CDR3 coding sequence is TGTGCCAGCAGCTTAGGCAACAGGGTGGGAGCTTTCTTT.

The chain employs TRBV11-2 and TRBJ2-5, with 8 bases matching TRBD2. V gave up 2 bases and J gave up 5 bases; unmatched junction bases: 10. The CDR3 extends over 16 amino acids. Germline lookup yields CDR1 SGHAT and CDR2 FQNNGV. The CDR3, as DNA: TGTGCCAGCAGCTTACGCCTAGCGGGTACCGTTGAGACCCAGTACTTC. Translating it yields CASSLRLAGTVETQYF.

V and J are TRBV28 and TRBJ2-2, with 9 bases identical to TRBD1. Germline V CDR1 and CDR2: MDHEN, SYDVKM. After removal of 7 bases from V and 3 bases from J, the junction contained 12 bases not matched to a gene. The length of the CDR3 is 17 residues. CDR3 DNA sequence: TGTGCCAGCATTAGTCTCCGGGACAGGGATTACACCGGGGAGCTGTTTTTT. Protein sequence: CASISLRDRDYTGELFF.

This clonotype has ten or more counts. The rearrangement links TRBV7-9 to TRBJ2-6, with D perhaps TRBD1 (5 bases). Trimming left V 5 bases short and J 2 bases short, with 19 bases between. The CDR3 runs 18 residues. Germline lookup yields CDR1 SEHNR and CDR2 FQNEAQ (reference sequence). CDR3 in DNA: TGTGCCAGCAGCCACCCGGTTGCAGGGCTGGCTGGGGCCAACGTCCTGACTTTC. Residues: CASSHPVAGLAGANVLTF.

This clonotype has ten or more counts. The chain combines TRBV6-2 or TRBV6-3 with TRBJ2-7; 7 bases align to TRBD1. The CDR3 is 14 amino acids. CDR1 MNHEY and CDR2 SVGEGT come from the germline V gene. V was clipped by 6 bases and J by 6 bases; unmatched bases: 11. CDR3 coding DNA: TGTGCCAGCAGAGAGGGACAGCTGATGAGCGAGCAGTACTTC. Translating gives CASREGQLMSEQYF.

This clonotype was observed at least ten times. This chain links TRBV9 with TRBJ1-1, with D possibly matching TRBD1 (5 bases). Germline CDR1 reads SGDLS; CDR2 reads YYNGEE. V was clipped by 5 bases and J by 1 base, with 9 bases between them. The CDR3 extends over 13 amino acids. CDR3 coding DNA: TGTGCCAGCAGTAAAGGACAGAACACTGAAGCTTTCTTT. Protein product: CASSKGQNTEAFF.

Many counts were recorded for this clonotype. The chain couples TRBV28 to TRBJ1-4; 9 bases are shared with TRBD1. J lost 5 bases, V lost 4 bases, and 8 bases had no gene match. Looked up from germline, CDR1 is MDHEN and CDR2 is SYDVKM. CDR3 length: 16 amino acids. The CDR3 spells CASSSPGTGKNEKLFF. The CDR3 DNA is TGTGCCAGCAGTTCGCCCGGGACAGGGAAAAATGAAAAACTGTTTTTT.

The rearrangement uses TRBV7-6 and TRBJ2-2; the D is unclear. The CDR3 runs to 14 residues. The ends were cut back, 1 base at V and 4 bases at J, with 7 bases in the middle. Germline assignment: CDR1 SGHVS and CDR2 FNYEAQ. The CDR3 spells CASSLEFGTGELFF. CDR3 in DNA: TGTGCCAGCAGCTTAGAGTTTGGCACCGGGGAGCTGTTTTTT. The full variable domain, rest sourced from reference TRBV7-6 and TRBJ2-2, is GAGVSQSPRYKVTKRGQDVALRCDPISGHVSLYWYRQALGQGPEFLTYFNYEAQQDKSGLPNDRFSAERPEGSISTLTIQRTEQRDSAMYRCASSLEFGTGELFFGEGSRLTVL.

The V gene is TRBV6-1, the J gene TRBJ2-1, with TRBD2 matching over 7 bases. This CDR3 region has 15 residues. Germline CDR1 MNHNS, CDR2 SASEGT. V trimming: 1 base; J trimming: 10 bases; junction bases outside the gene matches: 10. In DNA, the CDR3 is TGTGCCAGCAGTGAAGAGGCGGGAGCTTCTTTCGAGCAGTTCTTC. Its protein product is CASSEEAGASFEQFF.

Note on this clonotype: A junction boundary mismatches the germline segment, possibly from a read error. V usage is TRBV20-1 and J usage is TRBJ2-7; TRBD1 matches 9 bases. The CDR3 is made up of 14 amino acids. Germline lookup yields CDR1 DFQATT and CDR2 SNEGSKA (reference sequence). The CDR3 sequence: CGASPGQGWNEQYF. CDR3 DNA: TGCGGTGCATCTCCGGGACAGGGCTGGAACGAGCAGTACTTC.

This clonotype was found many times. This sequence joins TRBV12-5 and TRBJ2-2; D is unresolved. Per germline, CDR1 LGHNT and CDR2 FRNRAP. Trimming stripped 7 bases from V and 1 base from J, with 10 bases between. The length of the CDR3 is 14 residues. The CDR3 spells CASATGMNTGELFF. The CDR3 DNA follows: TGTGCTAGTGCTACTGGGATGAACACCGGGGAGCTGTTTTTT.

In this sample, this clonotype turned up many times. This chain uses TRBV6-2 or TRBV6-3 with TRBJ1-5; D gene uncertain. Germline-derived CDR1 and CDR2 are MNHEY and SVGEGT. The length of the CDR3 is 14 residues. V dropped 3 bases and J dropped 7 bases, with 13 bases sitting between them. CDR3 loop: CASSYSREPQPQHF. DNA for the CDR3: TGTGCCAGCAGTTATAGCCGGGAACCCCAGCCCCAGCATTTT.

Worth noting for this clonotype: This may arise from a read error, as a much more abundant clone is one base away. The V and J genes are TRBV5-6 and TRBJ2-4; D remains unclear. Germline V gene lookup returns CDR1 SGHDT and CDR2 YYEEEE. The CDR3 totals 14 residues. Deletions cut 1 base from V and 8 bases from J, with 13 bases between. The CDR3 loop reads CASSLSYKDHIQYF. CDR3 nucleotides: TGTGCCAGCAGCTTGAGCTACAAGGACCACATTCAGTACTTC.

This chain uses TRBV15 with TRBJ2-1; D possibly matches TRBD1 or TRBD2 (5 bases each). The V gene's germline CDR1 is LNHNV and CDR2 YYDKDF (reference sequence). The CDR3 totals 19 residues. V gave up 0 bases and J gave up 0 bases, with 18 bases separating them. CDR3 sequence: CATSRDGRGEGISYNEQFF. The CDR3 coding sequence is TGTGCCACCAGCAGAGACGGTAGGGGAGAGGGAATCTCCTACAATGAGCAGTTCTTC.

This clonotype was counted a few times. J is TRBJ2-3 and V is TRBV5-8, with D uncertain. From germline, CDR1 is SGHTS and CDR2 YDEGEE. The CDR3 loop spans 18 amino acids. Trimming removed 4 bases from V and 2 bases from J, with 23 bases in between. CDR3 in amino acids: CASSPSLGPGTFTDTQYF. CDR3 DNA sequence: TGTGCCAGCAGCCCCTCCTTAGGTCCTGGCACTTTCACAGATACGCAGTATTTT.

This sequence joins TRBV19 and TRBJ2-7; 7 bases line up with TRBD1. Unmatched junction bases numbered 3, after V lost 1 base and J lost 3 bases. CDR3 size: 14 residues. Germline loops: CDR1 LNHDA, CDR2 SQIVND (reference sequence). The DNA for the CDR3 is TGTGCCAGTAGTATAGGGACAGGACTCTACGAGCAGTACTTC. Translating gives CASSIGTGLYEQYF. Drawing the rest from reference TRBV19 and TRBJ2-7, the complete variable domain is DGGITQSPKYLFRKEGQNVTLSCEQNLNHDAMYWYRQDPGQGLRLIYYSQIVNDFQKGDIAEGYSVSREKKESFPLTVTSAQKNPTAFYLCASSIGTGLYEQYFGPGTRLTVT.

Only a few counts were recorded for this clonotype. The CDR3: CASSTPGQASYGYTF. The CDR3 nucleotides read TGTGCCAGTAGTACCCCGGGACAGGCAAGTTATGGCTACACCTTC. The genes are TRBV19 and TRBJ1-2, with 8 bases identical to TRBD1. There are 15 residues in the CDR3. Germline loops: CDR1 LNHDA, CDR2 SQIVND (reference sequence). The trim removed 4 bases at V and 5 bases at J, leaving 9 bases unmatched.

At least ten counts were recorded for this clonotype. This chain connects TRBV4-1 to TRBJ1-4; the match to TRBD1 covers 8 bases. The CDR3 loop spans 15 amino acids. Per germline, CDR1 MGHRA and CDR2 YSYEKL. V was pared by 2 bases and J by 6 bases, with 5 bases of the junction left unmatched. The CDR3: CASSQTDRGDEKLFF. The CDR3 DNA sequence: TGCGCCAGCAGCCAAACCGACAGGGGAGATGAAAAACTGTTTTTT.

This clonotype appeared many times. The chain is built from TRBV6-1 and TRBJ2-7, with D perhaps TRBD1 (6 bases). This CDR3 is 13 amino acids long. With 10 bases removed from V and 3 bases from J, the gap between germline ends came to 16 bases. CDR1 is MNHNS, CDR2 SASEGT, per germline. The CDR3 nucleotides read TGTGCCACCCCTGGACAGTTGGTCTACGAGCAGTACTTC. It yields the protein CATPGQLVYEQYF.

This clonotype was detected ten times or more. The chain is built from TRBV29-1 and TRBJ1-1; D not resolved. Trimming shortened V by 5 bases and J by 1 base, and 8 bases separated the two germline ends. This CDR3 has 12 residues. CDR1 SQVTM and CDR2 ANQGSEA come from the germline V gene. CDR3 loop: CSVFLWNTEAFF. The CDR3 DNA sequence: TGCAGCGTTTTCTTATGGAACACTGAAGCTTTCTTT.

The CDR3 here is CASRYTQEPNYGYTF. The CDR3 DNA follows: TGTGCCAGCAGGTACACACAGGAACCTAACTATGGCTACACCTTC. This chain connects TRBV7-9 to TRBJ1-2; D may be TRBD1 (5 bases). Germline loops: CDR1 SEHNR, CDR2 FQNEAQ (reference sequence). This CDR3 has 15 amino acids. V lost 6 bases to trimming and J lost 0 bases, with 14 bases between them.

This clonotype turned up a few times. J is TRBJ1-1 and V is TRBV7-9; D gene unclear. V was shortened by 4 bases and J by 6 bases, with 9 bases between the two germline ends. The CDR3 has 12 amino acids. Germline CDR1 reads SEHNR; CDR2 reads FQNEAQ (reference sequence). The CDR3 bases are TGTGCCAGCAGCTATACAACAGCTGAAGCTTTCTTT. This sequence encodes CASSYTTAEAFF. Supplemented by reference TRBV7-9 and TRBJ1-1, the full variable domain reads DTGVSQNPRHKITKRGQNVTFRCDPISEHNRLYWYRQTLGQGPEFLTYFQNEAQLEKSRLLSDRFSAERPKGSFSTLEIQRTEQGDSAMYLCASSYTTAEAFFGQGTRLTVV.

The chain combines TRBV3-1 with TRBJ2-1, with D maybe TRBD2 (5 bases). The CDR3 length is 14 residues. Germline V gives CDR1 LGHDT, CDR2 YNNKEL (reference sequence). Deletions cut 4 bases from V and 8 bases from J, with 15 bases between. CDR3 sequence reads: CASSLGFTEDEQFF. The CDR3 coding sequence is TGTGCCAGCAGCCTGGGTTTTACGGAGGATGAGCAGTTCTTC.

This clonotype was seen only a few times. The J gene is TRBJ2-7, the V gene TRBV3-1; 10 bases are shared with TRBD2. J lost 4 bases, V lost 3 bases, and 9 bases had no gene match. The germline V gene has CDR1 LGHDT and CDR2 YNNKEL (reference sequence). The CDR3 covers 16 residues. In nucleotides, the CDR3 is TGTGCCAGCAGCCAGTCCCCGGCTAGCGGGGGTTACGAGCAGTACTTC. Encoded protein: CASSQSPASGGYEQYF.

In this sample, this clonotype turned up a few times. The chain has TRBV28 and TRBJ2-5, with TRBD2 matching over 11 bases. With V trimmed by 5 bases and J by 3 bases, 11 bases remained unmatched. The CDR3 spans 17 residues. Germline values: CDR1 MDHEN, CDR2 SYDVKM. DNA for the CDR3: TGTGCCAGCAGTCCCCTTAGCGGGAGGGAGAGGGAAGAGACCCAGTACTTC. It yields the protein CASSPLSGREREETQYF.